Sequencing of this T cell receptor beta chain was carried out in a study of T-cell reconstitution after alpha-beta-depleted transplantation in children. Preparation of the TCRbeta library involved a method that used unique molecular identifiers. TCRdb reprocessed the PCR reads with MiXCR, giving one entry per CDR3 protein. The sample lists a few hundred thousand distinct CDR3 sequences; about a tenth were seen once. Germline-derived CDR1 and CDR2 are MDHEN and SYDVKM. The CDR3 contains 15 residues. Germline trimming cut 6 bases from V and 7 bases from J; bases unmatched to any gene: 7. The V gene is TRBV28, the J gene TRBJ2-1; 12 bases fit TRBD2. The input for sequencing was PBMCs from the stem cell graft donor, taken from the stem cell graft. This clonotype originated in a human donor who donated a stem cell graft to a child with acute lymphoblastic leukemia. CDR3 residues: CASSSPLAGGNEQFF. The CDR3 coding sequence is TGTGCCAGCAGCTCTCCTCTAGCGGGGGGGAATGAGCAGTTCTTC.